A single TCR beta chain is shown here with its context. The sample holds many counts of this clonotype. What antigen it recognizes has not been identified. Per-base qualities were not stored, and no clone one base away is much larger. The data were obtained in a study of response to subunit inactivated influenza vaccine listed by TCRdb under 2018. Regarding the study in general: Deep quantitative T cell receptor repertoire profiling was used in the study to track responses to a trivalent subunit inactivated influenza vaccine. General conclusions and limits of the study: It was suggested by the authors that each seasonal influenza vaccination may recruit only a limited number of new T cells.

Libraries were prepared through RT-PCR. Data came from an Illumina HiSeq 2500. The public reads were reanalyzed by TCRdb: fastp trimming at Q25, MiXCR alignment, in-frame beta chains only. Every entry covers one CDR3 protein and lists the most common genes and DNA from its rows. The sample records hundreds of thousands of distinct CDR3 sequences, around 15% of which are singletons. The biggest ten clones account for approximately 7.6% of the sample. Based on the germline V gene, the CDR1 and CDR2 sequences are SGHTA and FQGNSA. The CDR3 has 15 amino acids, counting the end cysteine and phenylalanine. Only CDR3 DNA remains: 45 bases, in frame from the first base. Here V drops 5 bases and J drops 3 bases, and the junction holds 6 bases not matched to any gene.

This specimen was PBMCs from blood, taken 14 to 15 days before vaccination. The sequence was collected from a man in his forties or fifties who received an inactivated influenza vaccine. Donor details come from another sample of the same person, matched by shared clones. The sequence links TRBV7-2 to TRBJ2-1; TRBD2 aligns with 8 central bases. The CDR3 protein: CASSVPGLVYNEQFF. The DNA sequence is given as TGTGCCAGCAGCGTGCCGGGACTAGTCTACAATGAGCAGTTCTTC. Reference TRBV7-2 and TRBJ2-1 proteins supply the regions before and after the CDR3; the full variable domain is: GAGVSQSPSNKVTEKGKDVELRCDPISGHTALYWYRQSLGQGLEFLIYFQGNSAPDKSGLPSDRFSAERTGGSVSTLTIQRTQQEDSAVYLCASSVPGLVYNEQFFGPGTRLTVL.